These 6 T cell receptor beta chains were sequenced from one sample in a study of response to subunit inactivated influenza vaccine. A single record per CDR3 protein comes from TCRdb applying MiXCR to the RT-PCR reads. The table records about 650,000 distinct CDR3 sequences, less than 20% of them present only once. Sequencing used PBMCs from blood, obtained about 13 days after vaccination. These receptors came from a man aged 45-60 years who received an inactivated influenza vaccine.

The chain links TRBV4-3 to TRBJ2-2; no clear D. The CDR3 is 15 amino acids. Germline loops: CDR1 LGHNA, CDR2 YSLEER. Trimming cost V 0 bases and J 6 bases, with 11 bases left between them. The chain's CDR3 is CASSQEIAFPGELFF. The CDR3 nucleotides read TGCGCCAGCAGCCAAGAGATCGCTTTCCCCGGGGAGCTGTTTTTT.

The CDR3 is CASSRPVETGAHADTQYF. CDR3 nucleotides: TGTGCCAGCAGCCGCCCTGTCGAGACAGGGGCCCATGCAGATACGCAGTATTTT. This chain links TRBV7-3 with TRBJ2-3, with 8 bases aligning to TRBD1. Germline trimming cut 5 bases from V and 4 bases from J; bases unmatched to any gene: 17. CDR3 length: 18 residues. Per the germline V gene, CDR1 is SGHTA and CDR2 is FQGTGA.

Ten or more counts support this clonotype. The CDR3 protein is CASSLSNSYEQYF. For the CDR3, the DNA is TGTGCCAGCAGTTTAAGCAATTCCTACGAGCAGTACTTC. The chain is built from TRBV28 and TRBJ2-7; D ambiguous. The CDR3 length is 13 residues. Deletions cut 2 bases from V and 1 base from J, with 6 bases between. Germline CDR1 MDHEN, CDR2 SYDVKM.

This clonotype was recorded a few times. The chain uses TRBV7-2 and TRBJ1-3; D uncertain. CDR3 size: 15 residues. Germline assignment: CDR1 SGHTA and CDR2 FQGNSA. V lost 4 bases to trimming and J lost 4 bases, with 14 bases between them. The DNA for the CDR3 is TGTGCCAGCAGCTCCCAGACCACTCCCGGAAACACCATATATTTT. It codes for CASSSQTTPGNTIYF.

The V gene is TRBV15, the J gene TRBJ2-6; a weak D match, TRBD2 (6 bases). This CDR3 has 17 residues. V lost 5 bases and J lost 0, with 14 bases in between. The V gene's germline CDR1 is LNHNV and CDR2 YYDKDF (reference sequence). The CDR3 bases are TGTGCCACCAGCCCGCTAGCGTCCCGCTCTGGGGCCAACGTCCTGACTTTC. Translating it yields CATSPLASRSGANVLTF.

This clonotype was observed many times. The chain employs TRBV7-2 and TRBJ2-1; D gene unclear. V gave up 1 base and J gave up 3 bases, with 7 bases separating them. The CDR3 runs 14 residues. Germline-derived CDR1 and CDR2 are SGHTA and FQGNSA. This CDR3 reads CASSLDPGYNEQFF. CDR3 nucleotide sequence: TGTGCCAGCAGCTTAGACCCGGGCTACAATGAGCAGTTCTTC.